One sample yielded the 25 T cell receptor beta chains listed below, sequenced in a study of shared clonotypes between healthy human individuals. Method: immunoSEQ multiplex PCR; TCRdb's copy keeps in-frame clones and lacks some. The profile shows hundreds of thousands of clones, about 80% of them singletons. Sequenced material: memory CD4+ T cells sorted from blood. Subset denoted: CD45RA-negative fraction. These receptors were taken from a woman in her 30s in good health.

The rearrangement joins TRBV6-1 to TRBJ2-5, with TRBD2 matching over 8 bases. Germline values: CDR1 MNHNS, CDR2 SASEGT. The V and J ends lost 1 base and 0 bases, in that order; junction bases with no gene match: 13. The CDR3 is 19 residues long. The CDR3 sequence is CASSEVRGTRGSYQETQYF. CDR3 sequence (DNA): TGTGCCAGCAGTGAAGTAAGGGGGACTAGGGGATCGTACCAAGAGACCCAGTACTTC.

This clone showed up just a few times. The J gene is TRBJ1-1, the V gene TRBV7-6; TRBD1 agrees at 10 bases. CDR1 is SGHVS, CDR2 FNYEAQ, per germline. V trimming: 5 bases; J trimming: 1 base; junction bases outside the gene matches: 19. The CDR3 length is 20 residues. The CDR3 here is CASSPRQGAIKIKANTEAFF. CDR3 DNA: TGTGCCAGCAGCCCCAGACAGGGGGCGATTAAAATTAAGGCGAACACTGAAGCTTTCTTT.

V is TRBV28 and J is TRBJ1-1; unclear D gene. The germline V gene encodes CDR1 MDHEN and CDR2 SYDVKM. The CDR3 is made up of 12 amino acids. V was pared by 6 bases and J by 10 bases, with 15 bases between. This CDR3 is CASRTGSLVAFF. CDR3 coding DNA: TGTGCCAGCAGGACTGGTAGTCTCGTAGCTTTCTTT.

This chain connects TRBV28 to TRBJ1-2; 7 bases match TRBD1. Germline values: CDR1 MDHEN, CDR2 SYDVKM. The CDR3 has 15 residues. With 2 bases clipped from V and 1 base from J, the junction kept 4 bases outside the gene matches. The CDR3 loop is CASSLPDRSNYGYTF. In DNA form, the CDR3 reads TGTGCCAGCAGTTTACCGGACAGGAGTAACTATGGCTACACCTTC.

The chain recombines TRBV19 with TRBJ2-7; either TRBD1 or TRBD2 may fit D (5 bases each). The length of the CDR3 is 13 residues. V lost 5 bases and J lost 5, with 13 bases in between. Germline CDR1 reads LNHDA; CDR2 reads SQIVND (reference sequence). CDR3 sequence reads: CASSPRDVHEQYF. Here the CDR3 DNA reads TGTGCCAGTAGTCCCAGGGACGTCCACGAGCAGTACTTC.

The V gene is TRBV28, the J gene TRBJ1-5, with no clear D. Between the trimmed V and J ends, which lost 7 bases and 2 bases, there was a span of 12 bases. From germline, CDR1 is MDHEN and CDR2 SYDVKM. CDR3 length equals 14 residues. CDR3 sequence reads: CASIISRGNQPQHF. CDR3 DNA sequence: TGTGCCAGCATCATCAGTAGGGGCAATCAGCCCCAGCATTTT. Filled out from reference TRBV28 and TRBJ1-5, the complete variable domain reads DVKVTQSSRYLVKRTGEKVFLECVQDMDHENMFWYRQDPGLGLRLIYFSYDVKMKEKGDIPEGYSVSREKKERFSLILESASTNQTSMYLCASIISRGNQPQHFGDGTRLSIL.

The chain has TRBV5-1 and TRBJ2-7; D is unclear. Germline V CDR1 and CDR2: SGHRS, YFSETQ. The CDR3 loop spans 14 amino acids. Trimming left V 6 bases short and J 2 bases short, with 15 bases between. CDR3 sequence reads: CASKREPLTYEQYF. The CDR3 nucleotides are TGCGCCAGCAAGCGCGAACCTCTTACCTACGAGCAGTACTTC.

This sequence joins TRBV28 and TRBJ2-1; 10 nucleotides agree with TRBD2. CDR1 and CDR2 (germline): MDHEN, SYDVKM. This CDR3 is 18 amino acids long. V lost 7 bases to trimming and J lost 4 bases; unmatched junction nucleotides: 16. The CDR3 loop reads CASTSESGRALTYNEQFF. The CDR3 DNA reads TGTGCCAGCACCTCGGAAAGCGGGAGGGCCCTAACTTACAATGAGCAGTTCTTC.

This clone was detected only a few times. The chain links TRBV5-1 to TRBJ2-3; 10 bases align to TRBD2. Trimming removed 4 bases from V and 4 bases from J; junction bases left unmatched: 3. The length of the CDR3 is 14 residues. Per the germline V gene, CDR1 is SGHRS and CDR2 is YFSETQ. The CDR3 nucleotides read TGCGCCAGCAGCCGGACTAGCGGTTCAGATACGCAGTATTTT. The encoded protein is CASSRTSGSDTQYF.

The genes are TRBV20-1 and TRBJ1-2; no clear D. The length of the CDR3 is 11 residues. The V gene's germline CDR1 is DFQATT and CDR2 SNEGSKA (reference sequence). Trimming removed 0 bases from V and 6 bases from J, with 5 bases in between. CDR3 protein: CSARDRHGYTF. DNA for the CDR3: TGCAGTGCTAGAGATCGACATGGCTACACCTTC.

The chain couples TRBV28 to TRBJ1-4; a possible D gene is TRBD1 (5 bases). V was clipped by 4 bases and J by 7 bases, with 10 bases between them. CDR3 size: 13 residues. Germline CDR1 is MDHEN and CDR2 is SYDVKM. CDR3 nucleotide sequence: TGTGCCAGCAGTTCCGGGGGGACTGAAAAACTGTTTTTT. Amino acid sequence: CASSSGGTEKLFF.

The J gene is TRBJ2-1, the V gene TRBV5-6; 9 bases fit TRBD2. CDR3 length equals 16 residues. V shed 0 bases, J shed 3 bases, and the junction held 4 bases outside the gene matches. Germline values: CDR1 SGHDT, CDR2 YYEEEE. The CDR3 region has the DNA TGTGCCAGCAGCTTGGGGACTAGCGCACACTACAATGAGCAGTTCTTC. This sequence encodes CASSLGTSAHYNEQFF.

This clone was detected once. As DNA, the CDR3 is TGTGCCAGCAGTGTTGGGGAGGGGAACACCGGGGAGCTGTTTTTT. It is translated as CASSVGEGNTGELFF. The chain is built from TRBV2 and TRBJ2-2, with 7 positions matching TRBD2. CDR1 SNHLY and CDR2 FYNNEI come from the germline V gene. J was trimmed by 1 base and V by 4 bases; bases with no gene match: 3. The CDR3 loop spans 15 amino acids.

This chain links TRBV4-1 with TRBJ2-3; 12 bases align to TRBD2. CDR1 is MGHRA, CDR2 YSYEKL, per germline. The V segment lost 1 base and the J segment 4 bases; nucleotides outside the gene matches: 12. The CDR3 sequence is 19 residues long. The CDR3 loop reads CASSQGVQTSGRLADTQYF. CDR3 sequence (DNA): TGCGCCAGCAGCCAAGGAGTTCAGACTAGCGGGAGATTGGCAGATACGCAGTATTTT.

This rearrangement joins TRBV28 to TRBJ2-2, with 7 bases aligning to TRBD2. Germline loops: CDR1 MDHEN, CDR2 SYDVKM. CDR3 length: 14 residues. V lost 6 bases and J lost 5; bases outside the gene matches: 6. CDR3 in DNA: TGTGCCAGCAGACAGGTCGGGGGGACCGGGGAGCTGTTTTTT. This sequence encodes CASRQVGGTGELFF. Filled out from reference TRBV28 and TRBJ2-2, the complete variable domain reads DVKVTQSSRYLVKRTGEKVFLECVQDMDHENMFWYRQDPGLGLRLIYFSYDVKMKEKGDIPEGYSVSREKKERFSLILESASTNQTSMYLCASRQVGGTGELFFGEGSRLTVL.

The chain links TRBV6-1 to TRBJ1-4; D possibly corresponds to TRBD1 (6 bases). The CDR3 spans 15 residues. Germline-derived CDR1 and CDR2 are MNHNS and SASEGT. Trimming shortened V by 1 base and J by 10 bases, and 16 bases separated the two germline ends. CDR3 protein: CASSEGLGARGKLFF. In DNA form, the CDR3 reads TGTGCCAGCAGTGAAGGTTTGGGGGCGCGGGGAAAACTGTTTTTT.

The chain is built from TRBV29-1 and TRBJ2-1; the D is unclear. V was cut by 6 bases and J by 0 bases, with 12 bases left in between. CDR1 is SQVTM, CDR2 ANQGSEA, per germline. The CDR3 length is 14 residues. CDR3 sequence reads: CSVPDASSYNEQFF. The CDR3 DNA sequence: TGCAGCGTGCCAGACGCGAGCTCCTACAATGAGCAGTTCTTC.

This rearrangement joins TRBV15 to TRBJ2-5; 10 nucleotides align to TRBD2. The J call may be faulty, since TRBJ2-7 better matches the DNA end. Germline CDR1 and CDR2: LNHNV and YYDKDF (reference sequence). CDR3 length: 16 amino acids. CDR3 bases: TGTGCCACCAGCAGAGATCTAGCGGGAGTTTGGTACGAGCAGTACTTC. Amino acids: CATSRDLAGVWYEQYF.

The chain combines TRBV5-6 with TRBJ1-2; unclear D gene. Trimming took off 0 bases at V and 2 bases at J, with 11 bases between the two ends. Germline CDR1 and CDR2: SGHDT and YYEEEE. The CDR3 has 15 amino acids. The CDR3 loop is CASSLGRFTNYGYTF. The CDR3 nucleotides read TGTGCCAGCAGCTTGGGACGGTTCACCAACTATGGCTACACCTTC.

The chain is built from TRBV5-4 and TRBJ1-1, with D hard to call. Trimming pared 4 bases from V and 5 bases from J, leaving 12 bases between. The CDR3 spans 13 residues. Germline loops: CDR1 SGHNT, CDR2 YYREEE (reference sequence). The CDR3 DNA reads as TGTGCCAGCAGCAACGGGATGGGGACTGAAGCTTTCTTT. It encodes CASSNGMGTEAFF.

CDR3 loop: CASTPGTGGVKLFF. The CDR3 bases are TGCGCCAGCACCCCCGGGACAGGGGGCGTAAAACTGTTTTTT. V usage is TRBV5-1 and J usage is TRBJ1-4; TRBD1 matches at 12 bases. Germline V gene sequence: CDR1 SGHRS, CDR2 YFSETQ. The J segment lost 10 bases and the V segment lost 6 bases, leaving 7 bases of the junction unmatched. This CDR3 spans 14 amino acids.

This clone has more than one count but fewer than ten. CDR3 sequence reads: CASSRGAMNTEAFF. CDR3 in DNA: TGTGCCAGCAGCCGAGGGGCCATGAACACTGAAGCTTTCTTT. The rearrangement links TRBV7-9 to TRBJ1-1; D might be TRBD1 (5 bases). CDR1 and CDR2 (germline): SEHNR, FQNEAQ (reference sequence). Trimming cost V 5 bases and J 0 bases, with 10 bases left between them. This CDR3 is built from 14 residues.

This chain joins TRBV19 and TRBJ1-1; D is uncertain. The CDR3 runs to 13 residues. V shed 2 bases and J shed 1 base, with 5 bases lying between them. The germline gives CDR1 LNHDA, CDR2 SQIVND (reference sequence). The CDR3 DNA reads TGTGCCAGTAGTATAACAACGAACACTGAAGCTTTCTTT. Translating gives CASSITTNTEAFF. Full variable domain (outside the CDR3, taken from reference TRBV19 and TRBJ1-1): DGGITQSPKYLFRKEGQNVTLSCEQNLNHDAMYWYRQDPGQGLRLIYYSQIVNDFQKGDIAEGYSVSREKKESFPLTVTSAQKNPTAFYLCASSITTNTEAFFGQGTRLTVV.

This clone was observed a few times. J is TRBJ2-6 and V is TRBV5-6, with no clear D. Germline V gives CDR1 SGHDT, CDR2 YYEEEE. V lost 4 bases and J lost 2, with 10 bases in between. The CDR3 is made up of 15 amino acids. The CDR3 here is CASSLLGTGANVLTF. Written as DNA, the CDR3 is TGTGCCAGCAGCCTATTAGGGACTGGGGCCAACGTCCTGACTTTC.

This rearrangement joins TRBV7-2 to TRBJ2-2, with unresolved D. Germline V lookup: CDR1 SGHTA, CDR2 FQGNSA. The V end was cut by 1 base, the J end by 0 bases, with 9 bases between. This CDR3 has 16 residues. CDR3 in amino acids: CASSLEASANTGELFF. CDR3 nucleotide sequence: TGTGCCAGCAGCTTAGAGGCCAGCGCGAACACCGGGGAGCTGTTTTTT.